The entry below describes one T cell receptor beta chain. No cognate antigen has been identified for it. The input lacks base qualities; no much larger clone sits a single base away. The TCR beta CDR3 regions were amplified from the RNA transcripts. The first round of RT-PCR for the TCR CDR3 was performed with the HTBI primer set and the Qiagen OneStep RT-PCR kit. Libraries were constructed in a second round of multiplex PCR, after which size selection and purification were carried out. Paired-end sequencing of the libraries was performed with 100 bp reads on an Illumina HiSeq2000. As for the authors' bioinformatics: SOAPnuke was used to process the raw data, with reads discarded if the reads contained adapters or uncalled bases, had a mean Phred below 15, or lacked an exact constant-primer or identifier match. COPE v1.2.5 was used to merge the high-quality paired reads, and each unique nucleotide sequence was defined as a clonotype. MiTCR v1.1 was used to align the clonotypes against IMGT TRBV, TRBD and TRBJ reference segments. The analysis was restricted to V-J combinations with a frequency above 0.0001, which together covered about 99% of the repertoires. The TCS score was defined as the ratio of F50 (clonal expansion) to E x V (chaos), calculated using BLOSUM62-based TCRdist between CDR3 peptides within each V-J. Welch's t-statistics and random forest reduced around 520 V-J features to 13, which were used in a naive Bayes classifier (R e1071). TCRdb passed the public sequencing reads through fastp at Q25 and MiXCR, retaining productive beta sequences. Entries that share a CDR3 protein sequence are merged under the most common genes and DNA. In this record, the V and J calls reflect TCRdb's handling and not the investigators' own analysis. The table for this sample lists 96,000 or so distinct CDR3 sequences; roughly 49% of them were counted only once. The ten largest clonotypes hold 27% of the sample.

This specimen comes from a study of T cells in Graves' hyperthyroidism and ophthalmopathy (dated by TCRdb to the late 2010s). Turning to the overall study: Peripheral blood was collected at initial diagnosis, before any treatment. To identify TCR V-J signatures that set the groups apart, the researchers used a discovery cohort of roughly 100 patients, made up of 40 to 45 with Graves' ophthalmopathy and 55 to 65 with stable Graves' hyperthyroidism. Whether ophthalmopathy could be predicted prospectively was tested in an independent validation cohort made up of under 20 hyperthyroidism patients plus 17 patients who later progressed to ophthalmopathy. The roughly 91 discovery patients were randomly divided into training and test sets at a 7:3 ratio. In over five Graves' hyperthyroidism patients, the study also compared T-cell repertoires from thyroid tissue with T-cell repertoires from blood. After blood sampling, hyperthyroidism patients were treated with methimazole at a starting dose of 30 mg daily, and ophthalmopathy patients were treated with high-dose intravenous methylprednisolone. The paper describes TCR Vbeta CDR3 sequencing of about 140 peripheral blood samples, made up of about 41 ophthalmopathy patients, 70 to 80 hyperthyroidism patients and some 17 progressor patients. The investigation overall reported the following: Most expanded thyroid clonotypes (frequency above 0.001) were also found in blood, which suggests that blood repertoires may mirror thyroid immune responses. In validation, progression to ophthalmopathy was predicted by the model with 55% to 71% sensitivity and 72% to 85% specificity, a median of around 5.9 months before onset. In cross-validation, a model built on a 13 V-J signature told ophthalmopathy apart from stable hyperthyroidism with 85% to 90% sensitivity and around 83% specificity, and in testing the same model reached 80%/75%. Sample size was not statistically predetermined, and investigators were not blinded to group allocation.

As encoded in the germline V gene, CDR1 is SGHTA while CDR2 is FQGNSA. The V end loses 7 bases and the J end loses 15 bases, and a stretch of 10 bases separates them. The CDR3 spans 10 residues, from the cysteine through the phenylalanine. The only DNA kept is the CDR3, 30 bases in frame from the first base. Stable Graves' hyperthyroidism was defined as no progression to ophthalmopathy during 18 months of follow-up. Hyperthyroidism patients were newly diagnosed, with disease duration under 2 months, and aged 18 to 65 years. The study excluded patients with uncontrolled infections, other autoimmune diseases, pregnancy or lactation. Diagnoses were established on the basis of clinical symptoms, serum thyroxine and TRAb, thyroid ultrasound, and orbital computed tomography. Ficoll-Paque density gradient centrifugation was used to isolate PBMCs from approximately 10 ml of fresh peripheral blood. Total RNA was extracted with Trizol reagent, and quality was checked on an Agilent 2100 Bioanalyzer.

The specimen was blood. This TCR derives from a woman in her thirties or forties with Graves' hyperthyroidism. The rearranged segments are TRBV7-2 and TRBJ1-6; the D region possibly corresponds to TRBD1 (6 bases align). CDR3 reads: CASTRGGLHF. The DNA sequence reads TGTGCCAGCACAAGGGGGGGCCTCCACTTT.